The clone carrying this T cell receptor (beta chain) occurred once. Its specificity is unknown. The record originates from a study of T cells in Graves' hyperthyroidism and ophthalmopathy. The study, taken as a whole, reports: Stable hyperthyroidism and ophthalmopathy were separated using 13 V-J signatures.

Uncontrolled infection, other autoimmune disease, pregnancy or lactation excluded patients. Based on clinical symptoms, serum thyroxine and TRAb, thyroid ultrasound and orbital computed tomography, diagnoses were reached. It was approximately 9.4 ml of fresh peripheral blood that supplied the PBMCs. Template material for amplifying TCR beta CDR3 regions consisted of RNA transcripts. In the first-round RT-PCR of the TCR CDR3, the HTBI primer set was used. TCRdb called the multiplex PCR reads again in MiXCR, with one record for every CDR3 protein. Of 200,000 to 250,000 distinct CDR3 sequences listed, about 24% are singletons. This CDR3 is 14 amino acids long. V was shortened by 5 bases and J by 6 bases, with 13 bases between the two germline ends.

The clonotype comes from a woman aged 40 to 49 with Graves' ophthalmopathy. The chain is built from TRBV12-3 or TRBV12-4 and TRBJ2-2, with a possible D match to TRBD2 (6 bases). Material for sequencing was blood. CDR3 region: CASSPRRAAGELFF. CDR3 in DNA: TGTGCCAGCAGTCCACGGAGGGCCGCCGGGGAGCTGTTTTTT.